This T cell receptor (beta chain) stems from a study of blood T cells in healthy people across ages (dated by TCRdb to 2015 to 2017). With regard to the full study: In model experiments, roughly one uniquely barcoded TCR beta cDNA molecule per two T cells was captured by template switching. Age-related changes in TCR beta repertoire diversity were measured in the study by deep sequencing normalized with unique cDNA molecular identifiers. The donors were split into four age groups: young (average approximately 16 years), middle-aged (roughly 39), aged (approximately 60) and long-lived (roughly 88). To avoid experimental bias, donors of different ages were randomly spread across the sequencing lanes. Using the same blood draw, the study looked at two additional independent replicas of 1 million unique cDNA reads for two donors, one aged 18 to 30 and the other aged 80 or older.

The receptor library was made with 5' RACE. The instrument was an Illumina HiSeq 2500. A second PCR of 7 to 11 cycles was run with a J-beta primer mix and a sample-barcoded 5' primer. Each TCR beta cDNA molecule received a unique molecular identifier from a template-switch 5' adaptor carrying 12 random nucleotides. Each sample yielded at least 2.5 million CDR3-containing paired-end reads. First-strand cDNA was synthesized from all RNA with the Mint cDNA synthesis kit, primed by a TRBC-specific oligonucleotide. All cDNA was treated with uracil-DNA glycosylase and then went through a first 18-cycle PCR with the universal primers M1SS and BC2_uni_R. On the authors' methods: Normalization of each sample was performed by random selection of 1 million high-quality reads, each carrying a distinct molecular identifier. Instead of being binned into consensus sequences, reads with shared molecular identifiers were discarded. MiTCR, set to a Q25 quality threshold and the strictest error-elimination algorithm, was used for CDR3 identification, clonotype clustering and error correction. A nonparametric unseen species model with Euler transformation was used to estimate lower-bound total TCR beta diversity. TCRdb took the public reads, trimmed them with fastp at Q25, ran MiXCR for clone calling and kept in-frame beta chains. Each entry merges the rows of one CDR3 protein and shows their most common DNA and genes. The V and J calls were determined by TCRdb, not by the authors. Counted in this sample were approximately 1.5 million distinct CDR3 sequences; about 31% of them appeared once. Roughly 10% of the sample comes from the top ten.

The CDR3 has 17 amino acids, counting the end cysteine and phenylalanine. The kept DNA is CDR3 alone, 51 bases in frame from the first base. Based on the germline V gene, the CDR1 and CDR2 sequences are SGHRS and YFSETQ. V is pared back by 4 bases and J by 6 bases, with 25 bases lying between the germline termini. Turning to this clonotype: Its cognate antigen has yet to be identified. The sample holds no much larger clone one base away, and base qualities are not on file.

Findings and caveats that apply to the study as a whole: The CMV infection status of donors was not known, potentially confounding age-related changes in expanded clonotypes. As age increased, observed TCR beta diversity per million T cells dropped in a roughly linear way, and a significant reduction was already evident by age about 36. Conclusive comparison of naive and antigen-experienced compartments was prevented by the profiling of bulk unsorted PBMCs. The long-lived group showed more naive CD4+ T cells, fewer expanded clones and increased TCR diversity than the aged group, suggesting age selection. Estimates of total diversity based on one million sequenced T cells were considered lower bounds and underestimates. The percentage of naive T cells measured by flow cytometry correlated strongly with observed TCR beta diversity.

The roughly 42 donors, aged about 6 to 95 years, were systemically healthy Caucasian individuals from Russia. Each donor gave ten milliliters of peripheral blood, collected into EDTA-treated Vacutainer tubes. Ficoll-Paque density-gradient centrifugation was used to isolate PBMCs, with at least 6 million obtained per sample. Trizol reagent was used to extract total RNA from PBMCs, with at least 6 micrograms per sample. Naive CD45RAhigh/CD27high T cell percentages were measured by flow cytometry on a PBMC aliquot from every donor. The chain is assembled from TRBV5-1 and TRBJ2-5, with the D segment identity uncertain. The source of this sequence is a woman aged 30 to 39 in good health. Sequenced input: blood. The DNA reads TGCGCCAGCAGCCCGGGTGGCGCACATAATTTTGGGCAGACCCAGTACTTC. Translated, this is CASSPGGAHNFGQTQYF.